These 7 T cell receptor beta chains came from one sample sequenced in a study of blood T cell repertoires in COVID-19. Generated by immunoSEQ multiplex PCR, the TCRdb table keeps only in-frame clones and is missing some. There are tens of thousands of clones in the sample; about nine tenths occur only once, and around two fifths lies in the top ten. The sequencing input was peripheral blood. All receptors come from a woman between 55 and 75 years old with COVID-19, enrolled during active disease.

The chain is built from TRBV24-1 and TRBJ2-2; D is unclear. The CDR3 is 15 residues long. CDR1 and CDR2 from the germline V gene are KGHDR and SFDVKD. The V end was cut by 4 bases, the J end by 2 bases, with 10 bases between. The CDR3 nucleotides read TGTGCCACCAGTGACCCTGGGCGAAACACCGGGGAGCTGTTTTTT. Translated: CATSDPGRNTGELFF.

The V and J genes are TRBV20-1 and TRBJ1-5, with D uncertain. Germline values: CDR1 DFQATT, CDR2 SNEGSKA (reference sequence). The CDR3 is made up of 13 amino acids. The V gene lost 3 bases and the J gene lost 4 bases, with 10 bases spanning the gap. The CDR3 bases are TGCAGTGCTAGTCCGGGTCTAAATCAGCCCCAGCATTTT. It yields the protein CSASPGLNQPQHF.

DNA of the CDR3: TGTGCCTGGAGAGAGCGGGGGAATTACAATGAGCAGTTCTTC. Amino acids: CAWRERGNYNEQFF. The J gene is TRBJ2-1, the V gene TRBV30, with TRBD2 identical over 8 bases. The germline V gene encodes CDR1 GTSNPN and CDR2 SVGIG (reference sequence). The length of the CDR3 is 14 residues. Unmatched junction bases numbered 5, after V lost 3 bases and J lost 4 bases. The full variable domain, in which reference TRBV30 and TRBJ2-1 provide the parts outside the CDR3, is SQTIHQWPATLVQPVGSPLSLECTVEGTSNPNLYWYRQAAGRGLQLLFYSVGIGQISSEVPQNLSASRPQDRQFILSSKKLLLSDSGFYLCAWRERGNYNEQFFGPGTRLTVL.

The chain couples TRBV30 to TRBJ1-1; unclear D gene. The V and J ends lost 4 bases and 5 bases respectively, with 5 bases between them. The CDR3 loop spans 10 amino acids. Germline CDR1 is GTSNPN and CDR2 is SVGIG (reference sequence). The CDR3 protein is CAWIQTEAFF. CDR3 in DNA: TGTGCCTGGATACAGACTGAAGCTTTCTTT.

The CDR3 sequence is CASSVSPSGRLHNEQFF. The DNA of the CDR3 is TGTGCCAGCAGCGTAAGTCCTAGCGGGAGGTTACACAATGAGCAGTTCTTC. The rearrangement uses TRBV9 and TRBJ2-1; TRBD2 agrees at 11 bases. Germline assignment: CDR1 SGDLS and CDR2 YYNGEE. The J segment lost 5 bases and the V segment lost 1 base, leaving 8 bases of the junction unmatched. The CDR3 is 17 amino acids.

V usage is TRBV4-3 and J usage is TRBJ1-4; 8 bases are shared with TRBD1. Per germline, CDR1 LGHNA and CDR2 YSLEER. This CDR3 has 16 residues. The J segment lost 4 bases and the V segment lost 3 bases, leaving 7 bases of the junction unmatched. The CDR3, as DNA: TGCGCCAGCAGCCAGACAGGGGACTGGGGTAATGAAAAACTGTTTTTT. It encodes CASSQTGDWGNEKLFF.

This chain joins TRBV5-1 and TRBJ1-3; D remains ambiguous. Germline CDR1 and CDR2: SGHRS and YFSETQ. Between the trimmed V and J ends, which lost 4 bases and 2 bases, there was a span of 13 bases. The CDR3 spans 15 residues. CDR3 sequence reads: CASSPDFSTGNTIYF. DNA of the CDR3: TGCGCCAGCAGCCCGGACTTTTCCACTGGAAACACCATATATTTT.